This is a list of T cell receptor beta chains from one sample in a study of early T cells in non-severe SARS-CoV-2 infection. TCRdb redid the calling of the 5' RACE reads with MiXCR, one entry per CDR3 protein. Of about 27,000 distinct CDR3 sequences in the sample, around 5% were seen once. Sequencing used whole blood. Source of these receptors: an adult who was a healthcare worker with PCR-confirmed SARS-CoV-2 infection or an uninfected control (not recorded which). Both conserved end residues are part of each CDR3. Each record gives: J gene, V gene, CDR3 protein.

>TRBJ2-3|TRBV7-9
CASTTRGPGTQYF
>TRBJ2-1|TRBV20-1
CSASLRIYNEQFF
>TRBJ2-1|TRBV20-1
CSARDAGKVWNEQFF
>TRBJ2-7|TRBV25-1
CASSDPRGGVSYEQYF
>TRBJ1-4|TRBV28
CASSSPYGATNEKLFF
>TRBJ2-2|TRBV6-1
CASCGGTANTGELFF
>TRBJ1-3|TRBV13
CASSPRQKSSGNTIYF
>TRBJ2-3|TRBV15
CATSTTSGRAVFTDTQYF
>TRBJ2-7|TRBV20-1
CSARDRLAGGLYEQYF
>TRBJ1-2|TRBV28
CASSSGQGIYGYTF
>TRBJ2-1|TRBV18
CASSPGTGGNEQFF
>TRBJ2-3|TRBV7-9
CASSLGRAGTDTQYF
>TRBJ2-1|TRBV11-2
CASSMGLAEAGEQFF
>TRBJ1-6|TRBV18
CASSLSAGLYNSPLHF
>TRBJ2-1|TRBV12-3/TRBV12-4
CASSTPYNEQFF
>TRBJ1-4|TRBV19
CASSIMGAEKLFF
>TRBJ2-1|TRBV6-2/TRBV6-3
CASSSGTGVNEQFF
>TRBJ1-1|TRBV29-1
CSVGGSGTEAFF
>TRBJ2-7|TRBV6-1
CASSESLQGRYEQYF
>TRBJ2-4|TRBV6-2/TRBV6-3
CASSPALSLAKNIQYF
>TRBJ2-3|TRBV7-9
CASSLSSRGGTDTQYF
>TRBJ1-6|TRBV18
CASSPQPNSPLHF
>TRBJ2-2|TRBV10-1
CASSPGLDLNTGELFF
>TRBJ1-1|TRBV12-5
CASGLVGGQAEAFF
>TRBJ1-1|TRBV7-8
CTSLRVEVVQNTEAFF
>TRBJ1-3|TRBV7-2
CASSPQSLSGNTIYF
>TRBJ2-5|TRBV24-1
CATSDSERTSGGETQYF
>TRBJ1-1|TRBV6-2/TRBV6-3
CATHGRIRMNTEAFF
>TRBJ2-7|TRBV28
CASSDDRNEQYF
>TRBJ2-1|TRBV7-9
CASSIAGSSYNEQFF
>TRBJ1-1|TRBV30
CAWSVERSTEAFF
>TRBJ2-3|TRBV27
CASSPYWVGTDTQYF
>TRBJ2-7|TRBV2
CASSQVYEQYF
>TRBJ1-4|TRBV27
CASSLQGEGKLFF
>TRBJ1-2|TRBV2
CASSEASDRTLPFYGYTF
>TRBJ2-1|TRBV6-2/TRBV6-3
CASDGASGGGEQFF
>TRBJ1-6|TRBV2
CANRAGHPSPLHF
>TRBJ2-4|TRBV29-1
CSVEGEGSKNIQYF
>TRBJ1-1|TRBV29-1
CSVRVRTANTEAFF
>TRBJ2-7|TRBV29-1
CSVADRRHSYEQYF
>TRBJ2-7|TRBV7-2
CASSLVSASYEQYF
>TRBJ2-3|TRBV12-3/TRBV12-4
CASSGTSARTDTQYF
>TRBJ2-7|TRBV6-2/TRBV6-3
CASSQNSYEQYF
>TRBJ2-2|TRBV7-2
CASRRGFGELFF
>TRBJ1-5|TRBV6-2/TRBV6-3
CASSYGLVDQPQHF
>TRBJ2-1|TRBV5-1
CASSHIAGKIFSEQFF
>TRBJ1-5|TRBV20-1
CSATPNNQPQHF
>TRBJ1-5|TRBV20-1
CSATRQGEGNQPQHF
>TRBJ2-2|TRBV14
CASSQAKHTGELFF
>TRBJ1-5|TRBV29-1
CSVPSSGTEGGYSNQPQHF
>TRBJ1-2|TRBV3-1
CASSDINYGYTF
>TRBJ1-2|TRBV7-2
CASSPDRNNYGYTF
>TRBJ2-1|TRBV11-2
CASSNRQVHYNEQFF